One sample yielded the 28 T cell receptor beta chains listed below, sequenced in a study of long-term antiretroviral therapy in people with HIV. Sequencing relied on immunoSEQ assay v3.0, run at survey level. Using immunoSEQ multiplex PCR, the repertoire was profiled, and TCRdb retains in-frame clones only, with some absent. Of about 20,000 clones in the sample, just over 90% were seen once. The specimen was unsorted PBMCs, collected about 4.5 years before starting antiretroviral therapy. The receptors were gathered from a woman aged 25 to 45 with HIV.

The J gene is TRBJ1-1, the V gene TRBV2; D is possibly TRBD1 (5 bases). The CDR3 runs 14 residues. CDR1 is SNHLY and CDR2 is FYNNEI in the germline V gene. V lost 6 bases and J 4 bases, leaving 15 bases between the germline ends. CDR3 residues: CASRTRGGGTEAFF. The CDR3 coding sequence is TGTGCCAGCAGGACTCGGGGTGGGGGCACTGAAGCTTTCTTT.

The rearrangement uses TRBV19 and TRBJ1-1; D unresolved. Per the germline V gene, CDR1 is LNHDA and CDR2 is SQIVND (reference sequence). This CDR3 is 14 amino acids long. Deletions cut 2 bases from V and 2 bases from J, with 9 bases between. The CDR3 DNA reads TGTGCCAGTAGTATATCTTCGGCTAACACTGAAGCTTTCTTT. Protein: CASSISSANTEAFF.

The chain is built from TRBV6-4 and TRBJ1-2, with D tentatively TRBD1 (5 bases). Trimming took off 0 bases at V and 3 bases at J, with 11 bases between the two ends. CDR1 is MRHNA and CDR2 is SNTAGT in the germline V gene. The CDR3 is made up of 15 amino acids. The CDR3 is CASSDSTVRDYGYTF. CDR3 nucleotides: TGTGCCAGCAGTGACTCGACCGTCAGGGACTATGGCTACACCTTC.

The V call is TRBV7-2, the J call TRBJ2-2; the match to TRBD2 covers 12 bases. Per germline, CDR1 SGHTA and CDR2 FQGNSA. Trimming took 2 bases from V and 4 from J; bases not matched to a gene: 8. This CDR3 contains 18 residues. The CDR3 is CASSLKASGGARTGELFF. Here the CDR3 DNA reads TGTGCCAGCAGCTTAAAAGCTAGCGGGGGGGCTCGCACCGGGGAGCTGTTTTTT.

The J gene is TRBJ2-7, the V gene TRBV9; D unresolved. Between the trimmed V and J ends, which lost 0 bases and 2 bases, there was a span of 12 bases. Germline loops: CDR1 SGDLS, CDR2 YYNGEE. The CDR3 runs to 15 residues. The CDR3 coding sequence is TGTGCCAGCAGCGTAGCACCCGGAAGGACCTACGAGCAGTACTTC. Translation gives CASSVAPGRTYEQYF.

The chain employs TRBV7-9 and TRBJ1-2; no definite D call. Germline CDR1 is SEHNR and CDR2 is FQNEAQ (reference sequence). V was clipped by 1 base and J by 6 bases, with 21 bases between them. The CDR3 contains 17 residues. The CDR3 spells CASSLDLGGAPLDGYTF. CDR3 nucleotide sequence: TGTGCCAGCAGCTTAGATCTTGGAGGCGCACCGTTGGATGGCTACACCTTC.

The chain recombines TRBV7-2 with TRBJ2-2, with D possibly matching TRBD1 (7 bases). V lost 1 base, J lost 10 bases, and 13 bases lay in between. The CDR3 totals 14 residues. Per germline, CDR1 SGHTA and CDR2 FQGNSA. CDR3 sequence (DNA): TGTGCCAGCAGCTTAGGGAGGGGGCGCGTGGAGCTGTTTTTT. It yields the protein CASSLGRGRVELFF.

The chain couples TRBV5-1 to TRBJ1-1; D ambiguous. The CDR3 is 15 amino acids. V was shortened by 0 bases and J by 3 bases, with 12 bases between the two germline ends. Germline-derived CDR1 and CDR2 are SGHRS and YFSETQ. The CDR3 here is CASSLERYSHTEAFF. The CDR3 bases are TGCGCCAGCAGCTTGGAGCGATATTCTCACACTGAAGCTTTCTTT.

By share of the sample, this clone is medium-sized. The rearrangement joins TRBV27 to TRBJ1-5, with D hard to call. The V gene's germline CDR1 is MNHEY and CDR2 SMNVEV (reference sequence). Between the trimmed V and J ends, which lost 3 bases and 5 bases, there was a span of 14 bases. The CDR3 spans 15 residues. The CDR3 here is CASSLGSKPHQPQHF. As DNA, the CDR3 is TGTGCCAGCAGTTTGGGAAGCAAGCCCCATCAGCCCCAGCATTTT.

In DNA form, the CDR3 reads TGTGCCAGCAGCTATAGCGGGGGGATCACCGGGGAGCTGTTTTTT. Translated: CASSYSGGITGELFF. The chain links TRBV7-2 to TRBJ2-2; 10 bases are shared with TRBD2. Germline V gene lookup returns CDR1 SGHTA and CDR2 FQGNSA. The CDR3 sequence is 15 residues long. V shed 4 bases and J 4 bases; nucleotides not matched to a gene: 3.

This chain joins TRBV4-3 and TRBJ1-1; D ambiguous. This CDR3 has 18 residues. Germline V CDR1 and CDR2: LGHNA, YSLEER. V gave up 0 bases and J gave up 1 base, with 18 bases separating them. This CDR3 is CASSQERSTSAGNTEAFF. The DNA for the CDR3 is TGCGCCAGCAGCCAAGAAAGGTCGACGTCCGCCGGGAACACTGAAGCTTTCTTT.

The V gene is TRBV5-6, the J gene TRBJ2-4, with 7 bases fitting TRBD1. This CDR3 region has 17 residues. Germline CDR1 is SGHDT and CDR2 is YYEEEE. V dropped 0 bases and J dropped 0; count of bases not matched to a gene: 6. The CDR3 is CASSLVGQGEAKNIQYF. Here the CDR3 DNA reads TGTGCCAGCAGCTTGGTAGGCCAGGGGGAAGCCAAAAACATTCAGTACTTC.

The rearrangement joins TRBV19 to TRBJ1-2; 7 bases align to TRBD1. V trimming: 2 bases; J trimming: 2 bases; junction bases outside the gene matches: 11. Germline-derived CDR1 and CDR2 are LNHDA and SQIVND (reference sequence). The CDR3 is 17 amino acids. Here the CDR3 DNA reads TGTGCCAGTAGTATACAAAACAGGGGTCCTATCAACTATGGCTACACCTTC. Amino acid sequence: CASSIQNRGPINYGYTF. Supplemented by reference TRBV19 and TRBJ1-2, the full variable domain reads DGGITQSPKYLFRKEGQNVTLSCEQNLNHDAMYWYRQDPGQGLRLIYYSQIVNDFQKGDIAEGYSVSREKKESFPLTVTSAQKNPTAFYLCASSIQNRGPINYGYTFGSGTRLTVV.

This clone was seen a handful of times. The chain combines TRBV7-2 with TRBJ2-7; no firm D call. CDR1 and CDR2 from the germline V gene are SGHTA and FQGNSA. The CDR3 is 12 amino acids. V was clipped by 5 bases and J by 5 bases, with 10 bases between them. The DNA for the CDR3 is TGTGCCAGCAGCCGAATAGTCCACGAGCAGTACTTC. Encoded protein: CASSRIVHEQYF.

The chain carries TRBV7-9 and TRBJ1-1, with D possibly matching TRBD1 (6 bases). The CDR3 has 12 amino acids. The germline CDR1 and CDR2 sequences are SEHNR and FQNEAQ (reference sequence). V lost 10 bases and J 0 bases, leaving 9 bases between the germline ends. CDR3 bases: TGTGCCACCGGGGGCATGAACACTGAAGCTTTCTTT. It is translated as CATGGMNTEAFF.

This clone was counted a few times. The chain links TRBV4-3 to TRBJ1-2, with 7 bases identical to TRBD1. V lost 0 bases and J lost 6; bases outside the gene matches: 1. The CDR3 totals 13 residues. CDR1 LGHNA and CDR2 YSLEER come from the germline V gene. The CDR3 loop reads CASSQDRGDGYTF. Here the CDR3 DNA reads TGCGCCAGCAGCCAAGACAGGGGGGATGGCTACACCTTC.

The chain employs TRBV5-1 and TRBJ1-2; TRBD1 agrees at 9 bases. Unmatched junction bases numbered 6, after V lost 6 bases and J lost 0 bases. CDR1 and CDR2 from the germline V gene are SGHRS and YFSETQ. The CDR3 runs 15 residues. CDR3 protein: CASKLGTGTNYGYTF. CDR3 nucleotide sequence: TGCGCCAGCAAACTGGGGACAGGGACTAACTATGGCTACACCTTC.

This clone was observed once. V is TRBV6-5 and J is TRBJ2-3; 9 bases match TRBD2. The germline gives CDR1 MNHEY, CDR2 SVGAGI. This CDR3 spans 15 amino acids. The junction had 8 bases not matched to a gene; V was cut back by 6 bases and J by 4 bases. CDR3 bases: TGTGCCAGCAGAACCCTAGCGGGGAGGTCAGATACGCAGTATTTT. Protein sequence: CASRTLAGRSDTQYF.

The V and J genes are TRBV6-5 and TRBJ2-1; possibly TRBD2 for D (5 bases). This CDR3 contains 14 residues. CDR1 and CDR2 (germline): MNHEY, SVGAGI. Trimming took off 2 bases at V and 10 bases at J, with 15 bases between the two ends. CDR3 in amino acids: CASSYTTLGSEQFF. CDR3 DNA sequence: TGTGCCAGCAGTTACACCACGTTAGGGAGCGAGCAGTTCTTC.

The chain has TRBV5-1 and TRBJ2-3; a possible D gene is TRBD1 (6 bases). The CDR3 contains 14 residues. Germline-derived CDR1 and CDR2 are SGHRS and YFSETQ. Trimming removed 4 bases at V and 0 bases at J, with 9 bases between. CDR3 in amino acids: CASSTDRSTDTQYF. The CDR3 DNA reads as TGCGCCAGCAGCACGGACAGAAGCACAGATACGCAGTATTTT.

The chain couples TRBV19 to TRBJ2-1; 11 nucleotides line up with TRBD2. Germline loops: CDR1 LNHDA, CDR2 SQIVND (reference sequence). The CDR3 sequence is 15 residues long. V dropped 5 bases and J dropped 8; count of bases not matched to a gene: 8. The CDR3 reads CASSSHGTSGDEQFF. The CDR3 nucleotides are TGTGCCAGTAGTTCACACGGGACTAGCGGCGATGAGCAGTTCTTC.

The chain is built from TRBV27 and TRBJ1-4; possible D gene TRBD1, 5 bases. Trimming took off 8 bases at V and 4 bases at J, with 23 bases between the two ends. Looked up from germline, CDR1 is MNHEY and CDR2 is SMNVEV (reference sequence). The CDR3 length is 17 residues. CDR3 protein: CASRNWKPGRLNEKLFF. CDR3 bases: TGTGCCAGCCGTAATTGGAAACCGGGACGTCTTAATGAAAAACTGTTTTTT. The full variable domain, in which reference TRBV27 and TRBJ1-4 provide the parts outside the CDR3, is EAQVTQNPRYLITVTGKKLTVTCSQNMNHEYMSWYRQDPGLGLRQIYYSMNVEVTDKGDVPEGYKVSRKEKRNFPLILESPSPNQTSLYFCASRNWKPGRLNEKLFFGSGTQLSVL.

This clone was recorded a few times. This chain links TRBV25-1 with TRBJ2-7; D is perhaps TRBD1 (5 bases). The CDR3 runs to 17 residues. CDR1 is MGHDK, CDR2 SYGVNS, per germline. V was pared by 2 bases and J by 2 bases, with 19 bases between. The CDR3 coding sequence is TGTGCCAGCAGTGAAGAGTGGGAAGGGGTGCAGACCTACGAGCAGTACTTC. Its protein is CASSEEWEGVQTYEQYF.

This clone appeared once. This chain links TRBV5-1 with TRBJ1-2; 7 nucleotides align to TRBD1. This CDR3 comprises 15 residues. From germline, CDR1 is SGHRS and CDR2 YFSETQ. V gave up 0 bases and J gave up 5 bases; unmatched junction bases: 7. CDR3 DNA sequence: TGCGCCAGCAGCTTGGTGGCAGGGGGGGATTATGGCTACACCTTC. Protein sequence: CASSLVAGGDYGYTF. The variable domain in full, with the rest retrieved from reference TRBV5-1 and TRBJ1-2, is KAGVTQTPRYLIKTRGQQVTLSCSPISGHRSVSWYQQTPGQGLQFLFEYFSETQRNKGNFPGRFSGRQFSNSRSEMNVSTLELGDSALYLCASSLVAGGDYGYTFGSGTRLTVV.

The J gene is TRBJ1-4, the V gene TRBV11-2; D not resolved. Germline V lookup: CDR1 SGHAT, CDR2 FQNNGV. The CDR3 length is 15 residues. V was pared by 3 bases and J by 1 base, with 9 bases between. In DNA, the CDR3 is TGTGCCAGCAGCTTCGGTCTTGGAACTAATGAAAAACTGTTTTTT. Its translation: CASSFGLGTNEKLFF.

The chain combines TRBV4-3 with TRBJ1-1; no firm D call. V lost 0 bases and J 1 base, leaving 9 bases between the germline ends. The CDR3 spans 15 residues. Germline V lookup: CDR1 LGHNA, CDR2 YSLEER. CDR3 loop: CASSQEARRNTEAFF. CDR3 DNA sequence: TGCGCCAGCAGCCAAGAGGCGCGCCGGAACACTGAAGCTTTCTTT.

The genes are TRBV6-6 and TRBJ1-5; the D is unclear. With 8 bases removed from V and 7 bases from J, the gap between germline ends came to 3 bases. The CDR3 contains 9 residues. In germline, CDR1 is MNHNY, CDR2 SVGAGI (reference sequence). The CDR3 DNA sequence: TGTGCCAGCGGACAGCCCCAGCATTTT. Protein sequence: CASGQPQHF.

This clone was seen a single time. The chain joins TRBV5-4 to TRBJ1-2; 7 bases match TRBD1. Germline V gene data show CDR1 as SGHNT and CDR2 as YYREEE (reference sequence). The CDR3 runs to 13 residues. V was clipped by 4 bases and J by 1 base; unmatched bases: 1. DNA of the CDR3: TGTGCCAGCAGCGGGGACAGTAACTATGGCTACACCTTC. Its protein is CASSGDSNYGYTF. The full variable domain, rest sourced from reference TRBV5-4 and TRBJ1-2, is ETGVTQSPTHLIKTRGQQVTLRCSSQSGHNTVSWYQQALGQGPQFIFQYYREEENGRGNFPPRFSGLQFPNYSSELNVNALELDDSALYLCASSGDSNYGYTFGSGTRLTVV.